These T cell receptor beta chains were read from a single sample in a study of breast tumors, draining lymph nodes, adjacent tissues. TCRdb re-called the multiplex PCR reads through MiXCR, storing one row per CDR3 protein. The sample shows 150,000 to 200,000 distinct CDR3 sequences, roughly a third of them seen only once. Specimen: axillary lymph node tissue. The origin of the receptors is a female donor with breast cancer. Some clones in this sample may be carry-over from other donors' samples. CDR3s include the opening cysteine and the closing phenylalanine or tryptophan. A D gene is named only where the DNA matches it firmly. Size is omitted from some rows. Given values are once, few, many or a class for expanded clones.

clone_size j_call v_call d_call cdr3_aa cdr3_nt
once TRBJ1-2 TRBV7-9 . CASSSSSGQDPEFSYGYTF TGTGCCAGCAGCTCGTCCTCGGGGCAGGACCCCGAATTCTCCTATGGCTACACCTTC
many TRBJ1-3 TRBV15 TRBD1 CATSRGTGNSGNTIYF TGTGCCACCAGCAGAGGGACAGGGAACTCTGGAAACACCATATATTTT
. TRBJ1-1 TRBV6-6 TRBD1 CASSPGQGTTEAFF TGTGCCAGCAGCCCCGGACAGGGTACCACTGAAGCTTTCTTT
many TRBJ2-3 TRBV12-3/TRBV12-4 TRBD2 CVGLAVPNTQYF TGTGTCGGACTAGCGGTACCGAATACGCAGTATTTT
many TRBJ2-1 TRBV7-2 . CASSSHSGVSYNEQFF TGTGCCAGCAGCTCGCATTCGGGGGTCTCCTACAATGAGCAGTTCTTC
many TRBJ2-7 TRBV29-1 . CSASGGRGEQYF TGCAGCGCCTCCGGGGGCCGGGGCGAGCAGTACTTC
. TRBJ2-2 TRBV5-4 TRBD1 CASSLGQAPNTGELFF TGTGCCAGCAGCTTAGGACAGGCCCCGAACACCGGGGAGCTGTTTTTT
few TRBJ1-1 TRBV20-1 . CSASKGVNTEAFF TGCAGTGCTAGCAAGGGAGTAAACACTGAAGCTTTCTTT
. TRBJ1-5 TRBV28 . CATNRPGTVGYSNQPQHF TGTGCCACCAATCGCCCAGGGACCGTGGGGTATAGCAATCAGCCCCAGCATTTT
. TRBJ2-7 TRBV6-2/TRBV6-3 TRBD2 CASSSISSGRAVYEQYF TGTGCCAGCAGTTCCATATCCAGCGGGAGGGCCGTTTACGAGCAGTACTTC
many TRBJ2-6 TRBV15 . CATQGSSGANVLTF TGTGCCACTCAGGGAAGCTCTGGGGCCAACGTCCTGACTTTC
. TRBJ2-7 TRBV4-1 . CASSQGGAHRSSYEQYF TGCGCCAGCAGCCAAGGAGGGGCCCACAGGAGCTCCTACGAGCAGTACTTC
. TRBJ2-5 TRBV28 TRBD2 CASSPMTSGEYQEAQYF TGTGCCAGCAGTCCAATGACTAGCGGGGAATACCAAGAGGCCCAGTACTTC